This T cell receptor (beta chain) was captured in a study of regulatory T cells in long-lasting Graves disease. According to the study, TCR beta libraries were built with iRepertoire HTBI primers and CDR3-region Arm-PCR. Using its own MiXCR run on the multiplex PCR reads, TCRdb lists one record per CDR3 protein. The sample records about 460,000 distinct CDR3 sequences, around a fifth being singletons. The sample holds a few counts of this clonotype. As yet, its antigen is unknown. The CDR3 totals 15 residues. Germline V gene lookup returns CDR1 SEHNR and CDR2 FQNEAQ (reference sequence). The V end was cut by 5 bases, the J end by 0 bases, with 14 bases between. Time point described: persistent/refractory GD, antithyroid drugs over 5 years with positive TRAb. RNA from PBMCs was the source of the TCR library. Study results and limitations: A greater number of public clonotypes (about 2,900) was shared by persistent patients than by new patients (roughly 880).

The input for sequencing was peripheral blood mononuclear cells (PBMCs), taken when the disease was refractory, from a patient treated with antithyroid drugs. This sequence was found in a female donor with Graves disease. The chain joins TRBV7-9 to TRBJ2-7; no firm D call. CDR3 sequence (DNA): TGTGCCAGCAGCCCCCCTCGTCACTACTCCTACGAGCAGTACTTC. It yields the protein CASSPPRHYSYEQYF.